This TCR beta chain was captured by sequencing in a study of T cell responses to AZD1222 COVID-19 vaccine. Overall study context: Second doses at about 4 or about 12 weeks were pooled. Study results and limitations: At study baseline, merely more than 5 AZD1222 recipients were seropositive. Without day 14 samples, only post-peak T cell repertoires were studied. Nearly half of the spike-specific TCRs reportedly recognize variant regions that carry no mutations.

CDR3 length: 11 amino acids. Between the trimmed V and J ends, which lost 6 bases and 6 bases, there was a span of 8 bases. Generated by immunoSEQ multiplex PCR, the TCRdb table keeps only in-frame clones and is missing some. Of 130,000 to 150,000 clones listed, approximately 90% were seen once; the top ten hold 4% to 6%. This clone was recorded once. Antigen specificity is unknown. The TCR originated in an adult in good health. The chain has TRBV12-3 or TRBV12-4 and TRBJ1-2; D is undetermined. The sequencing here drew on peripheral blood, taken on day 0 of AZD1222 vaccination. DNA for the CDR3: TGTGCCAGCAGCGACGGAGATGGCTACACCTTC. Its translation: CASSDGDGYTF.